This T cell receptor beta chain was recovered during a study of blood T cell repertoires in COVID-19. Study details: Donors in the United States, Italy and Spain gave samples during acute or convalescent COVID-19. PBMCs, B-cell-depleted T cells, or T cells provided the cDNA or gDNA that made up the material.

The Seattle patients joined while their infection was active and were tracked longitudinally afterward. Original handling: Scientists estimated how many nucleated cells there were by amplifying reference gene primers. TCRdb keeps only in-frame clones here, not all; method: immunoSEQ multiplex PCR. V, J and clone size are taken as reported in that table, and D and trimming were inferred from the DNA itself. The sample records 45,000 to 65,000 clones, approximately 85% being singletons. The V gene's germline CDR1 is SQVTM and CDR2 ANQGSEA. Trimming removed 2 bases from V and 4 bases from J, with 15 bases in between. The CDR3 length is 14 residues.

The V call is TRBV29-1, the J call TRBJ2-7, with a possible D match to TRBD2 (5 bases). This sequence originates from a woman older than 75 with COVID-19, enrolled during active disease. The specimen was peripheral blood. Here the CDR3 reads CSVEKGEGRYEQYF. The CDR3 DNA is TGCAGCGTTGAAAAAGGAGAGGGCCGATACGAGCAGTACTTC.